A selection of T cell receptor beta chains follows, all from one sample in a study of radiotherapy plus CTLA-4 blockade in lung cancer. TCRdb's copy holds only in-frame clones and misses some; the assay was immunoSEQ multiplex PCR. The table includes about 99,000 clones, about 86% detected once. Source: peripheral blood, taken from a patient treated with radiotherapy plus ipilimumab. The receptors derive from a human donor with non-small cell lung cancer that progressed on radiotherapy plus ipilimumab. CDR3s include the opening cysteine and the closing phenylalanine or tryptophan. A D gene is named only where the DNA matches it firmly. Not every row has a clone size; where given, it reads once, few, many or a size class.

TRBJ1-1 NA TRBV18 NA TGTGCCAGCTCACCCCCATTAGGGGTCCGGAACACTGAAGCTTTCTTT CASSPPLGVRNTEAFF
TRBJ2-7 NA TRBV7-9 NA TGTGCCAGCAGCTTACCTGGACAGCTCTCCTACGAGCAGTACTTC CASSLPGQLSYEQYF
TRBJ2-7 once TRBV2 NA TGTGCCAGCAGTGATGGTCTGGCGTTCTTCGGGGCAGGCTCATCCTACGAGCAGTACTTC CASSDGLAFFGAGSSYEQYF
TRBJ1-1 few TRBV6-1 TRBD1 TGTGCCAGCATCGGACAGGGGGTAGGCACTGAAGCTTTCTTT CASIGQGVGTEAFF
TRBJ2-3 NA TRBV27 NA TGTGCCAGCAGTGGGGGGGCCCCGGGAGTAGCAGATACGCAGTATTTT CASSGGAPGVADTQYF
TRBJ2-1 NA TRBV5-1 NA TGCGCCAGCAGCCCGGAGAGTCCGGGTTCCTACAATGAGCAGTTCTTC CASSPESPGSYNEQFF
TRBJ2-3 few TRBV21-1 NA TGTGCCAGCAGCAAATTGGCCAGAGGCACAGATACGCAGTATTTT CASSKLARGTDTQYF
TRBJ1-4 NA TRBV5-6 NA TGTGCCAGCAGGTCACAAGGTTTAGGGGAAAAACTGTTTTTT CASRSQGLGEKLFF
TRBJ2-5 NA TRBV7-3 TRBD2 TGTGCCAGCAGCGCCGCGGGGGGTGAGACCCAGTACTTC CASSAAGGETQYF
TRBJ1-5 NA TRBV5-1 TRBD1 TGCGCCAGCAGCCGTGGGACAGGGGAAAATCAGCCCCAGCATTTT CASSRGTGENQPQHF
TRBJ2-7 NA TRBV5-1 NA TGCGCCAGCAGCTTGGAGCCAGGGGCCTACGAGCAGTACTTC CASSLEPGAYEQYF
TRBJ2-1 once TRBV10-3 TRBD2 TGTGCCATCAGTACCGGACTAGCGAGCAATGAGCAGTTCTTC CAISTGLASNEQFF
TRBJ2-7 NA TRBV7-2 NA TGTGCCAGCAGCTTTCTGCAGCGATCCTACGAGCAGTACTTC CASSFLQRSYEQYF
TRBJ1-2 NA TRBV29-1 NA TGCAGCGTACCCAGGGGAAATGGCTACACCTTC CSVPRGNGYTF
TRBJ1-1 once TRBV14 NA TGTGCCAGCAGCCAAGGAGGTGGCGCTGAAGCTTTCTTT CASSQGGGAEAFF
TRBJ1-1 NA TRBV15 NA TGTGCCACCAGTCTACGACCTCGGGGGCAAGCTTTCTTT CATSLRPRGQAFF
TRBJ2-7 NA TRBV5-1 NA TGCGCCAGCAGCTACCAGGGGTACGAGCAGTACTTC CASSYQGYEQYF
TRBJ2-3 NA TRBV5-1 TRBD1 TGCGCCAGCAGCCGGGACAGGACAGATACGCAGTATTTT CASSRDRTDTQYF
TRBJ1-1 NA TRBV29-1 TRBD1 TGCAGCGGAATGACAGGGACCCGAAGAACTGAAGCTTTCTTT CSGMTGTRRTEAFF
TRBJ1-5 NA TRBV7-9 NA TGTGCCAGCAGCCTCGGGAATAGCAATCAGCCCCAGCATTTT CASSLGNSNQPQHF
TRBJ2-1 NA TRBV9 NA TGTGCCAGCAGCGTAGGGGGAATAGGAGAGCAGTTCTTC CASSVGGIGEQFF
TRBJ2-7 few TRBV5-4 TRBD2 TGTGCCAGCAGCTCTCCGGGACTAGCCGTTTACGAGCAGTACTTC CASSSPGLAVYEQYF
TRBJ2-7 once TRBV15 NA TGTGCCACCAGCAGAGATCGGCTCGAGCAGTACTTC CATSRDRLEQYF
TRBJ1-5 NA TRBV19 TRBD1 TGTGCCAGTCAAACCACAGGGGTAAATCAGCCCCAGCATTTT CASQTTGVNQPQHF
TRBJ2-7 NA TRBV7-2 TRBD2 TGTGCCAGCAGCGCTCGGACTAGCGGGAGGAACATGCAGTACTTC CASSARTSGRNMQYF
TRBJ1-1 NA TRBV5-1 NA TGCGCCAGCATGACCGGGGGGAACACTGAAGCTTTCTTT CASMTGGNTEAFF
TRBJ2-7 NA TRBV7-9 NA TGTGCCAGCAGCCTAGCCGGTTCCTACGAGCAGTACTTC CASSLAGSYEQYF
TRBJ1-1 NA TRBV4-1 TRBD1 TGCGCCAGCAGCCAAGAGGTGACAGGGGAAACTGAAGCTTTCTTT CASSQEVTGETEAFF
TRBJ2-5 NA TRBV11-1 TRBD2 TGTGCCAGCAGCTTAGGGGCTAGCGGGAGATGGAGAGAGACCCAGTACTTC CASSLGASGRWRETQYF
TRBJ2-7 NA TRBV10-2 NA TGCGCCAGCAGTGAGACGGGGGGCACGTACGAGCAGTACTTC CASSETGGTYEQYF
TRBJ2-3 NA TRBV5-1 NA TGCGCCAGCAGCTTTGGGGGCACAGATACGCAGTATTTT CASSFGGTDTQYF
TRBJ2-5 NA TRBV15 NA TGTGCCACCAGCAGAGGAGGAGGACGGGAGACCCAGTACTTC CATSRGGGRETQYF
TRBJ2-2 few TRBV5-8 NA TGTGCCAGCAGCTTTGGCGGATATGAAACCGGGGAGCTGTTTTTT CASSFGGYETGELFF
TRBJ2-7 NA TRBV27 TRBD2 TGTGCCAGCAGTGAAACTAGCGGGAGGGCTTTACGGGAGCAGTACTTC CASSETSGRALREQYF
TRBJ2-5 NA TRBV9 TRBD2 TGTGCCAGCAGCTCGAGCGGGACCACCCAAGAGACCCAGTACTTC CASSSSGTTQETQYF
TRBJ1-5 NA TRBV2 NA TGTGCCAGCAGGGCCCGGGGGGGCCCTCAGCCCCAGCATTTT CASRARGGPQPQHF
TRBJ2-7 NA TRBV7-8 TRBD2 TGTGCCAGCAGCCCCGGGAGGGAGCAGTACTTC CASSPGREQYF
TRBJ2-2 NA TRBV5-1 NA TGCGCCAGCAGCTTGAGGGTGCGGGACACCGGGGAGCTGTTTTTT CASSLRVRDTGELFF
TRBJ2-1 NA TRBV5-1 NA TGCGCCAGCAGCTTGGGGGGGCGAGCTACCTACAATGAGCAGTTCTTC CASSLGGRATYNEQFF
TRBJ2-1 NA TRBV5-1 NA TGCGCCAGCAGTTTTGGTGATCCAGGTTTAAGTGAGCAGTTCTTC CASSFGDPGLSEQFF
TRBJ2-7 NA TRBV2 TRBD1 TGTGCCAGCAGGGTTGACAGGGGTAGGTACGAGCAGTACTTC CASRVDRGRYEQYF
TRBJ1-1 NA TRBV19 NA TGTGCCAGTAGTATAGAGGGGGCTGAAGCTTTCTTT CASSIEGAEAFF
TRBJ2-7 NA TRBV7-2 TRBD2 TGTGCCAGCAGCCCAGCGGGAGGGGCCTACGAGCAGTACTTC CASSPAGGAYEQYF
TRBJ2-1 once TRBV6-5 NA TGTGCCAGCAGTTACTCGACTGGGTCGGGCTACAATGAGCAGTTCTTC CASSYSTGSGYNEQFF
TRBJ2-5 NA TRBV6-5 NA TGTGCCAGCAGTTACAGCCAAGAGACCCAGTACTTC CASSYSQETQYF